The 11 T cell receptor beta chains below were found in one sample sequenced in a study of early T cells in non-severe SARS-CoV-2 infection. Via MiXCR, TCRdb re-called the 5' RACE reads, giving one row per CDR3 protein. Of about 48,000 distinct CDR3 sequences in the sample, approximately 7.6% are singletons; the top ten hold under 6.5%. The sample was whole blood. The receptors stem from an adult who was a healthcare worker with PCR-confirmed SARS-CoV-2 infection or an uninfected control (not recorded which).

This rearrangement joins TRBV28 to TRBJ2-4; 7 nucleotides line up with TRBD2. Per germline, CDR1 MDHEN and CDR2 SYDVKM. The CDR3 length is 15 residues. Trimming cost V 3 bases and J 6 bases; bases outside gene matches: 8. CDR3 nucleotide sequence: TGTGCCAGCAGTTTCCCCCGGGGAGGGGTAAACATTCAGTACTTC. This codes for CASSFPRGGVNIQYF. The full variable domain, in which reference TRBV28 and TRBJ2-4 provide the parts outside the CDR3, is DVKVTQSSRYLVKRTGEKVFLECVQDMDHENMFWYRQDPGLGLRLIYFSYDVKMKEKGDIPEGYSVSREKKERFSLILESASTNQTSMYLCASSFPRGGVNIQYFGAGTRLSVL.

V gene TRBV6-5 combines with J gene TRBJ2-1, with D hard to call. The CDR3 has 12 residues. The V end lost 2 bases, the J end lost 6 bases, and 5 bases lay between the germline ends. Germline V gene data show CDR1 as MNHEY and CDR2 as SVGAGI. CDR3 bases: TGTGCCAGCAGTTACGTCGGCAATGAGCAGTTCTTC. As protein: CASSYVGNEQFF.

The table lists this clonotype with many counts. J is TRBJ1-2 and V is TRBV7-8, with 7 bases identical to TRBD1. There are 15 residues in the CDR3. Trimming at V came to 5 bases and at J to 1 base, leaving 7 bases not matched to a gene. The germline gives CDR1 SGHVS, CDR2 FQNEAQ. In DNA, the CDR3 is TGTGCCAGCAGCCCGGACAGGAACTTTAACTATGGCTACACCTTC. It encodes CASSPDRNFNYGYTF.

This clonotype was detected a few times. This chain uses TRBV27 with TRBJ2-3; TRBD1 agrees at 9 bases. Germline-derived CDR1 and CDR2 are MNHEY and SMNVEV (reference sequence). The CDR3 loop spans 14 amino acids. Trimming cost V 8 bases and J 2 bases; bases outside gene matches: 5. The DNA for the CDR3 is TGTGCCAGCGGGGACAGGGCTTCCACAGATACGCAGTATTTT. Translation: CASGDRASTDTQYF.

This clonotype has ten or more counts. J is TRBJ1-2 and V is TRBV5-1, with D unclear. Trimming stripped 0 bases from V and 3 bases from J, with 12 bases between. The CDR3 runs to 15 residues. From germline, CDR1 is SGHRS and CDR2 YFSETQ. The CDR3 loop is CASSLESRGYYGYTF. As DNA, the CDR3 is TGCGCCAGCAGCTTGGAATCCCGAGGATACTATGGCTACACCTTC.

This clonotype occurred many times. The rearrangement joins TRBV4-1 to TRBJ1-2; unclear D gene. The CDR3 has 11 amino acids. With 0 bases removed from V and 8 bases from J, the gap between germline ends came to 4 bases. Per germline, CDR1 MGHRA and CDR2 YSYEKL. The CDR3, as DNA: TGCGCCAGCAGCCAAGAAAGGGGCTACACCTTC. Its protein is CASSQERGYTF.

This clonotype turned up a few times. V gene TRBV12-3 or TRBV12-4 combines with J gene TRBJ2-1; D unclear. Trimming left V 2 bases short and J 3 bases short, with 8 bases between. The CDR3 consists of 14 residues. CDR3 region: CASSLWRSYNEQFF. In DNA, the CDR3 is TGTGCCAGCAGTTTATGGCGGAGCTACAATGAGCAGTTCTTC.

This clonotype was found many times. This chain links TRBV7-9 with TRBJ1-5; TRBD1 matches at 8 bases. Germline V lookup: CDR1 SEHNR, CDR2 FQNEAQ (reference sequence). The length of the CDR3 is 15 residues. V lost 5 bases to trimming and J lost 5 bases; unmatched junction nucleotides: 8. The CDR3 is CASSPGWTGYQPQHF. CDR3 DNA sequence: TGTGCCAGCAGCCCAGGCTGGACAGGGTATCAGCCCCAGCATTTT.

This clonotype was counted many times. J is TRBJ1-1 and V is TRBV20-1; D ambiguous. V was trimmed by 4 bases and J by 4 bases, leaving 16 bases between them. The CDR3 sequence is 14 residues long. The V gene's germline CDR1 is DFQATT and CDR2 SNEGSKA (reference sequence). The CDR3 region has the DNA TGCAGTGCTACTACCGGAGATTCCAGCACTGAAGCTTTCTTT. It is translated as CSATTGDSSTEAFF.

This clonotype has a count of ten or more. The CDR3 bases are TGTGCCAGCAGACGGACAGGGGAGAACACTGAAGCTTTCTTT. Its protein product is CASRRTGENTEAFF. V usage is TRBV5-4 and J usage is TRBJ1-1; 9 bases line up with TRBD1. After removal of 5 bases from V and 1 base from J, the junction contained 3 bases not matched to a gene. Per the germline V gene, CDR1 is SGHNT and CDR2 is YYREEE (reference sequence). This CDR3 region has 14 residues.

Many counts were recorded for this clonotype. J is TRBJ1-3 and V is TRBV7-8; the D is unclear. In germline, CDR1 is SGHVS, CDR2 FQNEAQ. Trimming pared 5 bases from V and 2 bases from J, leaving 7 bases between. The CDR3 sequence is 13 residues long. As DNA, the CDR3 is TGTGCCAGCAGCCAAGTAGCTGGAAACACCATATATTTT. It yields the protein CASSQVAGNTIYF.